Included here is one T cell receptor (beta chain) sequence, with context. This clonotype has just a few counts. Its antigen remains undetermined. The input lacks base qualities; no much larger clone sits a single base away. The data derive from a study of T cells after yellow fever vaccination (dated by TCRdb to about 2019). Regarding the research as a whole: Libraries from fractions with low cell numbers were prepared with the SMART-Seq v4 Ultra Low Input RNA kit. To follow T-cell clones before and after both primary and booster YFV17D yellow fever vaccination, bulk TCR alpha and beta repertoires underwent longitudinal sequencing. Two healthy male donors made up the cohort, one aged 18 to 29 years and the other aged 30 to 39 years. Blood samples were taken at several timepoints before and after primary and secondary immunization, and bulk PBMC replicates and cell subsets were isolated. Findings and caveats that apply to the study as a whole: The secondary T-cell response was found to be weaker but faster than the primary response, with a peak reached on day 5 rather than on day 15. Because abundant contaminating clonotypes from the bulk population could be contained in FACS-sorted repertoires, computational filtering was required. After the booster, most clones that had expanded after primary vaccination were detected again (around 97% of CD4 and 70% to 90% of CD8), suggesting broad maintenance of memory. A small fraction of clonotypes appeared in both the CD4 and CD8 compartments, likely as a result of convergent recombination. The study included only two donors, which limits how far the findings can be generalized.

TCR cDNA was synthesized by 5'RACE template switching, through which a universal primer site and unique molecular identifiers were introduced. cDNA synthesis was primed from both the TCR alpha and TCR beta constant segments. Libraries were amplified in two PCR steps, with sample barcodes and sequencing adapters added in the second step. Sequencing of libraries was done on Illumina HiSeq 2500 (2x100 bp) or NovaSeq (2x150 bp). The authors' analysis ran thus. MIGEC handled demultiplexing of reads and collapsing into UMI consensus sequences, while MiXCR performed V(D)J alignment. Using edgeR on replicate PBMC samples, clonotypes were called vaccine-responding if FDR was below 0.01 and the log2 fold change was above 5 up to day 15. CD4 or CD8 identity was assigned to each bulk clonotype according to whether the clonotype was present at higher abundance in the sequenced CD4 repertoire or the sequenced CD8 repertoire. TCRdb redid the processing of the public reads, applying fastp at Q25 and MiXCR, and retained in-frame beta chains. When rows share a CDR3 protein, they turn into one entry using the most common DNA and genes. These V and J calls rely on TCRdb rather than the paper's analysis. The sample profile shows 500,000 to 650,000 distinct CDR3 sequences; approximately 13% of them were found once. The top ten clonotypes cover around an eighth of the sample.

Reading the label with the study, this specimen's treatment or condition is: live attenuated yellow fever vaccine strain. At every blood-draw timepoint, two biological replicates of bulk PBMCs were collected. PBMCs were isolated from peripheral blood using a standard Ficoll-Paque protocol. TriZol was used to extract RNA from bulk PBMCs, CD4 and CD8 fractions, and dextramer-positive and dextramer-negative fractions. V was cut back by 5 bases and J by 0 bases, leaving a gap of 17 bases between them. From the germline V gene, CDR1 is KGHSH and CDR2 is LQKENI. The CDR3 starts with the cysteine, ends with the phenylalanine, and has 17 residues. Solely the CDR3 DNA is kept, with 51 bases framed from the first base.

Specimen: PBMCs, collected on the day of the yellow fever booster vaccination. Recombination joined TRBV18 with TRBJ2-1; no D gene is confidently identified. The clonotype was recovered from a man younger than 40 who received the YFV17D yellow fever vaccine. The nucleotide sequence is TGTGCCAGCTCAAGTTCTGGCGGCCCGAGCTCCTACAATGAGCAGTTCTTC. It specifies CASSSSGGPSSYNEQFF.